This T cell receptor beta chain is drawn from a study of T cell responses to AZD1222 COVID-19 vaccine. The data were produced by immunoSEQ multiplex PCR, yet TCRdb's version contains in-frame clones alone and is incomplete. Of roughly 49,000 clones in the sample, 79% are singletons; the top ten hold 20% to 25%. This clone was detected a few times. The receptor comes from an adult in good health. The sample here was peripheral blood, taken on day 0 of MenACWY control vaccination.

The CDR3, as DNA: TGTGCCAGCAGATCGAGGGCAGGGGAGGCCGGGGCCAACGTCCTGACTTTC. This encodes CASRSRAGEAGANVLTF. The rearrangement joins TRBV28 to TRBJ2-6; D possibly uses TRBD1 or TRBD2 (6 bases each). CDR1 and CDR2 from the germline V gene are MDHEN and SYDVKM. V gave up 6 bases and J gave up 4 bases, with 19 bases separating them. This CDR3 is 17 amino acids long.